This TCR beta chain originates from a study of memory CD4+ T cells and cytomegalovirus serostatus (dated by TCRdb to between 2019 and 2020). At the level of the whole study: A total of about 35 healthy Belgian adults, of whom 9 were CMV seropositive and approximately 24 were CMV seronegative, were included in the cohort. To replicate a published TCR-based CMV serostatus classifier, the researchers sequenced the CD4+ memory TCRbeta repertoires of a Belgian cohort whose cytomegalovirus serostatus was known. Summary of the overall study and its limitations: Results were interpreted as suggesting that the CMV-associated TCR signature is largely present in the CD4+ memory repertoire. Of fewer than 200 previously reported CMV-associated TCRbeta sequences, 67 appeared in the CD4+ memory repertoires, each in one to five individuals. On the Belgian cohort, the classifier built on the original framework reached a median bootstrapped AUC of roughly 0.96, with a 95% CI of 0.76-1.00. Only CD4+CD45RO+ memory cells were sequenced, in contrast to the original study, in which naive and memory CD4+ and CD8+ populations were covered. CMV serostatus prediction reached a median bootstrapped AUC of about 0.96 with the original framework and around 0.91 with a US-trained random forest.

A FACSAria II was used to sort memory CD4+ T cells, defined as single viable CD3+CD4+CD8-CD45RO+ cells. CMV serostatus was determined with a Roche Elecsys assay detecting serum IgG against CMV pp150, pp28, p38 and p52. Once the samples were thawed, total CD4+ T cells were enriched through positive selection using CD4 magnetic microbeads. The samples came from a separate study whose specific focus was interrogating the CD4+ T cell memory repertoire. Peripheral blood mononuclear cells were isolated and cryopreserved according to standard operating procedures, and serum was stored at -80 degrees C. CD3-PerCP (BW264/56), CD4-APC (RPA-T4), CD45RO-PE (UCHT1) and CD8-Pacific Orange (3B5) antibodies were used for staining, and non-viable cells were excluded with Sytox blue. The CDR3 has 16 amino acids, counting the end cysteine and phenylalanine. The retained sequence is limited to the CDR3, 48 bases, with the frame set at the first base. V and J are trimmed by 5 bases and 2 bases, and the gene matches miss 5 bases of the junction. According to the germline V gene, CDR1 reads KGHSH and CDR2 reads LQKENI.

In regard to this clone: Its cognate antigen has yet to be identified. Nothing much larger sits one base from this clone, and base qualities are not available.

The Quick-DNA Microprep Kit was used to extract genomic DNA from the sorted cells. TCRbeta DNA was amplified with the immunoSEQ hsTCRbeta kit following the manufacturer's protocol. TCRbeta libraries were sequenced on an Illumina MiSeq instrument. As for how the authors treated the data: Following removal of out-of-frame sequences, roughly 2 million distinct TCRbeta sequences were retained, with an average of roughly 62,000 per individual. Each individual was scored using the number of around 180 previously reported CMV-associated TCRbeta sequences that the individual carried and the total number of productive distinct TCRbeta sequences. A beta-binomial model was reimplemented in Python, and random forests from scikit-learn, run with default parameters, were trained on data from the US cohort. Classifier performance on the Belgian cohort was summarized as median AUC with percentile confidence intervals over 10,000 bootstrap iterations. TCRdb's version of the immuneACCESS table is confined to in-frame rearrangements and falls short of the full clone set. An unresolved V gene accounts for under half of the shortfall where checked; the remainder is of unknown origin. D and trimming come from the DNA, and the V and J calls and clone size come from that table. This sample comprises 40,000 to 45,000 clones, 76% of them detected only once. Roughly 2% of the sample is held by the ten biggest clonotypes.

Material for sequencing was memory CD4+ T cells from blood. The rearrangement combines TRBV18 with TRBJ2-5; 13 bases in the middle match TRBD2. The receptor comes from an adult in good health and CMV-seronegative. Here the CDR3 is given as CASSKTSGGTQETQYF. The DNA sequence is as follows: TGTGCCAGCTCAAAGACTAGCGGGGGGACTCAAGAGACCCAGTACTTC.